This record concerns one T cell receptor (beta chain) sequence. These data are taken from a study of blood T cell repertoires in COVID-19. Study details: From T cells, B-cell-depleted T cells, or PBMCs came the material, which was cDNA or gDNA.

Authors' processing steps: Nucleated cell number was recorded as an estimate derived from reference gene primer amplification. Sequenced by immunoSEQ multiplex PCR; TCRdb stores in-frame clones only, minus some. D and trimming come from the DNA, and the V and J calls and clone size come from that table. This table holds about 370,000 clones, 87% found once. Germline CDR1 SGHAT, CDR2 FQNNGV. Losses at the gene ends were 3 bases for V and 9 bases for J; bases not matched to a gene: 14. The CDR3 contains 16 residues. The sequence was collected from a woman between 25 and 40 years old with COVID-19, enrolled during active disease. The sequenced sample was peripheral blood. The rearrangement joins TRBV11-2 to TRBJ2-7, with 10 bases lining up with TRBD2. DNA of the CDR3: TGTGCCAGCAGCTTCTCGCCTAGCGGGGGTGGATATCGGCAGTACTTC. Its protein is CASSFSPSGGGYRQYF.